This T cell receptor (beta chain) was documented in a study of blood T cell repertoires in COVID-19 (dated by TCRdb to about 2020). Context from the whole study: Collaborator samples came from the United States, Italy and Spain and covered acute and convalescent phases of COVID-19. The sample metadata nearly always contained a de-identified subject ID, COVID-19 status, age in years and sex. Deeply sampled blood TCRbeta repertoires from subjects exposed to, actively infected with, or recovered from COVID-19 were included in the dataset. Samples were obtained from the ongoing ImmuneRACE study (first 160 participants) and from 1,000 to 1,500 subjects provided by 6 global collaborators. The prospective study material was composed of cDNA or gDNA derived from T cells, B-cell-depleted T cells, or PBMCs. Where available, HLA class I and class II types were taken from metadata supplied by the sample provider and were not determined by assay-based typing. The repertoires were released in a freely available public database intended as a resource for research on the immune response to SARS-CoV-2.

Beyond this particular receptor, the publication reports: The quantity of clinical and demographic metadata differed by source and by participant and was supplied without curation.

The CDR3 holds 15 amino acids from the cysteine to the phenylalanine. The CDR3 DNA has 45 bases and is translated from base 1. V was cut back by 0 bases and J by 6 bases, leaving a gap of 12 bases between them. CDR1 and CDR2 (LNHNV, YYDKDF) derive from the germline V gene (reference sequence). At one collaborating source in Seattle, patients were enrolled during active infection and were followed longitudinally through the course of disease. The collaborating institutions used their own protocols to collect whole blood in K2EDTA tubes. Collaborator samples were shipped for TCRbeta analysis as frozen whole blood, isolated PBMCs, or DNA extracted from either sample type. A note on this clone: What this receptor recognizes is not known. Within one base of it there is no much larger clone, and no base qualities were kept.

TCRbeta CDR3 regions were amplified from genomic DNA by means of the immunoSEQ Assay, a bias-controlled multiplex PCR. The paper's processing steps were these. The number of nucleated cells in each sample was estimated by amplification of reference gene primers within the assay. Sequence reads were collapsed and filtered to measure the absolute abundance of every unique TCRbeta CDR3 rearrangement. For each sample, productive Simpson clonality was calculated as the square root of Simpson's diversity index across productive rearrangements. The source is immuneACCESS, and TCRdb retained only in-frame sequences with V and J called. Part of the clones is not carried over; for the studies checked, unresolved V genes explain less than half of this, and the remainder is unexplained. V and J calls and clone size are as listed in that table; D and trimming were resolved from the DNA. Counted in this sample were around 150,000 clones; approximately 93% of them appeared once. Roughly 2% of the sample belongs to the ten largest clones.

The rearrangement combines TRBV15 with TRBJ2-1; 6 matching bases give a weak D call of TRBD2. The sequence derives from a woman aged 60-75 years with COVID-19, enrolled during active disease. The source material was peripheral blood. CDR3 loop: CATSRDHGGANEQFF. The sequenced DNA is TGTGCCACCAGCAGAGATCACGGGGGTGCCAATGAGCAGTTCTTC.